This T cell receptor (beta chain) appears in the sequencing data of a study of T cells in tuberculosis (dated by TCRdb to the late 2010s). About the study as a whole: The study combined CD1B tetramers and high-throughput TCR immunosequencing to characterize T cells specific for the mycobacterial lipid antigen glucose monomycolate (GMM). IGRA-negative adolescents, IGRA-positive adolescents with latent tuberculosis and adults with active tuberculosis, some 11 per group, were compared in a South African clinical cohort. PBMC from active tuberculosis patients were archived either before standard anti-tuberculosis treatment began or within 7 days of the start of that treatment.

On the study overall, not on this receptor specifically: Clinical samples were selected based on which cryopreserved specimens were available, and the active tuberculosis cases were adults whereas the controls were adolescents. The smaller NN-distances were partly driven by shorter CDR3-alpha lengths in active tuberculosis patients, and the difference for TCR-beta did not reach statistical significance. A classifier using the diverse GMM-specific repertoire reached just over 85% accuracy (AUROC 0.85 to 0.9), compared with approximately 70% accuracy using GEM motif frequencies. Compared with IGRA-negative controls, TCR-alpha repertoires from active tuberculosis had smaller mean NN-distances to GMM-specific TCRs, which suggests clonal expansion of these TCRs.

A note on this clone: Its antigen is unknown. No base quality values were provided; no much bigger clone lies one nucleotide off.

Inclusive of the bounding cysteine and phenylalanine, the CDR3 is 17 residues long. Only CDR3 DNA remains: 51 bases, in frame from the first base. V sheds 4 bases and J sheds 5 bases, leaving 22 bases between their ends. The germline V gene (reference sequence) supplies CDR1 SGHNT and CDR2 YYREEE. The immunoSEQ multiplex PCR assay was used to generate TCR libraries, with TCR-beta and/or TCR-alpha/delta assays applied to each sample. The amplified TCR libraries were sequenced on the Illumina high-throughput platform. As for how the authors treated the data: Clustering and dimensionality reduction relied on pairwise TCRdist distances among GMM-specific receptors from T cells that were either sorted ex vivo or expanded in vitro. Each clinical repertoire received a mean NN-distance score, defined as the average TCRdist to the nearest 10% of tetramer-positive reference sequences. GEM TCR motif frequency was computed as the fraction of unique TCRs matching known GEM sequences by V/J usage and CDR3 length. Active tuberculosis was classified by linear discriminant analysis with leave-one-out cross-validation, implemented in scikit-learn. The table comes from immuneACCESS by way of TCRdb, which keeps in-frame sequences with V and J called. Part of the clones is missing from these tables; in studies checked, under half for an unresolved V gene and the rest for unknown reasons. That table furnishes V, J and clone size, whereas the DNA furnished D and trimming. Across this sample there are about 49,000 clones, with about 95% seen only once. Over 1.1% of the sample rests with the top ten.

According to the study, the label for this sample's time point signals: new active TB diagnosis, blood taken before or within 7 days of starting treatment. The active tuberculosis patients were newly diagnosed, HIV-seronegative South African adults aged 18 years or older. Confirmation of active tuberculosis was based on positive sputum smear microscopy and/or a positive M. tuberculosis culture. Immunosequencing of unsorted cryopreserved PBMC covered, on average, approximately 100,000 T cells per clinical donor. This sequence was found in an adult with tuberculosis. The chain joins TRBV5-4 to TRBJ2-1, with no D gene named confidently. Source: PBMCs, taken at tuberculosis diagnosis. The nucleotides are TGTGCCAGCAGCCCCGTTGGTGGCTCCCCCCGGGACAATGAGCAGTTCTTC. Its coded protein is CASSPVGGSPRDNEQFF.